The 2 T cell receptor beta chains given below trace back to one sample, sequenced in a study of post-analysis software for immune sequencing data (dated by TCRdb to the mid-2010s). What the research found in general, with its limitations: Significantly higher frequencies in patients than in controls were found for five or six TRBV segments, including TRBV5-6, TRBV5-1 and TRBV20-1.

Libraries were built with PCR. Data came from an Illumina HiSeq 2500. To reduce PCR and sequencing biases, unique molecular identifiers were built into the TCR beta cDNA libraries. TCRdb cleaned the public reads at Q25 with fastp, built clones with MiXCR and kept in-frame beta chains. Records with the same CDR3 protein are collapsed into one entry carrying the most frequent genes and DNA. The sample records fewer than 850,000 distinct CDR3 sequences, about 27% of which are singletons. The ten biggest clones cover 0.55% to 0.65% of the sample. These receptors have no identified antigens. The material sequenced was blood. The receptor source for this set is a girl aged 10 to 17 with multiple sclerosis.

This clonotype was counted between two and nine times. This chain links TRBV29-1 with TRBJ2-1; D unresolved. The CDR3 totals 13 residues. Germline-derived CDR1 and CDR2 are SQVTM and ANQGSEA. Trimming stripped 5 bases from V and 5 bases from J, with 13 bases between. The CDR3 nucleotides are TGCAGCGTTAAGGACCTGGGTCACAATGAGCAGTTCTTC. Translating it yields CSVKDLGHNEQFF.

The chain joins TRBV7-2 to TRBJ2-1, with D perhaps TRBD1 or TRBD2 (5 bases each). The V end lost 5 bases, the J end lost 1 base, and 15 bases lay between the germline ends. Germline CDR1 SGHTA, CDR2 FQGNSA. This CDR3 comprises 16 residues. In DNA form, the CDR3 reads TGTGCCAGCAGCGCGCCGGGGCTACCTTCCTACAATGAGCAGTTCTTC. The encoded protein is CASSAPGLPSYNEQFF.